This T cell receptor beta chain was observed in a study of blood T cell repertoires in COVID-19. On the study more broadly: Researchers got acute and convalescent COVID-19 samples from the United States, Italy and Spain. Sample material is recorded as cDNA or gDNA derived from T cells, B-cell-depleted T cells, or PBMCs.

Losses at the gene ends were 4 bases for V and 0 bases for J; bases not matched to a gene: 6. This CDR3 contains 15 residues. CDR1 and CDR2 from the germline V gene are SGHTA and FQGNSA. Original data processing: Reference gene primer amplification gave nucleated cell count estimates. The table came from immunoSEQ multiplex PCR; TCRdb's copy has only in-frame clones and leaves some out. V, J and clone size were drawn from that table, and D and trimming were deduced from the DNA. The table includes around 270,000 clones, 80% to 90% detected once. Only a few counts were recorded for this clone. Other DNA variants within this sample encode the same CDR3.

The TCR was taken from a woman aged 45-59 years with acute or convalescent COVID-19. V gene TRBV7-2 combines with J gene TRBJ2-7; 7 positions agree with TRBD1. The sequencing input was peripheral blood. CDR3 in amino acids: CASSSQGTASYEQYF. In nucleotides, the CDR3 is TGTGCCAGCAGCTCCCAAGGGACAGCCTCCTACGAGCAGTACTTC. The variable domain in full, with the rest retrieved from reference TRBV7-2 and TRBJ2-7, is GAGVSQSPSNKVTEKGKDVELRCDPISGHTALYWYRQSLGQGLEFLIYFQGNSAPDKSGLPSDRFSAERTGGSVSTLTIQRTQQEDSAVYLCASSSQGTASYEQYFGPGTRLTVT.